This is a list of T cell receptor beta chains from one sample in a study of technical replicates of blood from a handful of donors. TCRdb keeps only in-frame clones here, not all; method: immunoSEQ multiplex PCR. This sample carries about 69,000 clones, 80% to 90% of them seen once, and the ten largest clones take 4% to 5%. Specimen: PBMCs. These receptors originate from a human donor in good health. Some clones in this sample may be carry-over from other donors' samples. Each CDR3 is given with its conserved first and last residue. D genes are given only for firm matches. Clone size is given for some rows only: seen once, a few or many times, or a class if the clone is expanded.

clone size: .; D gene: .; CDR3 length: 18; J gene: TRBJ2-3; V gene: TRBV18; CDR3 protein: CASSPVGSVRASTDTQYF; CDR3 DNA: TGTGCCAGCTCACCAGTCGGAAGTGTGAGGGCTAGCACAGATACGCAGTATTTT
clone size: .; D gene: .; CDR3 length: 15; J gene: TRBJ2-3; V gene: TRBV6-6; CDR3 protein: CASIRRGGVTDTQYF; CDR3 DNA: TGTGCCAGCATCCGAAGGGGGGGGGTCACAGATACGCAGTATTTT
clone size: .; D gene: TRBD1; CDR3 length: 15; J gene: TRBJ2-3; V gene: TRBV5-5; CDR3 protein: CASSRGQPSTDTQYF; CDR3 DNA: TGTGCCAGCAGCCGGGGACAGCCTAGCACAGATACGCAGTATTTT
clone size: .; D gene: .; CDR3 length: 16; J gene: TRBJ2-1; V gene: TRBV13; CDR3 protein: CASSFGAWGEANEQFF; CDR3 DNA: TGTGCCAGCAGCTTCGGGGCCTGGGGGGAGGCCAATGAGCAGTTCTTC
clone size: .; D gene: TRBD1; CDR3 length: 16; J gene: TRBJ2-7; V gene: TRBV12-5; CDR3 protein: CASGFSTGNLLYEQYF; CDR3 DNA: TGTGCTAGTGGTTTCTCGACAGGGAATCTCCTCTACGAGCAGTACTTC
clone size: .; D gene: .; CDR3 length: 15; J gene: TRBJ1-6; V gene: TRBV18; CDR3 protein: CASSTYGNGKSPLHF; CDR3 DNA: TGTGCCAGCTCTACTTACGGGAATGGGAAATCACCCCTCCACTTT
clone size: .; D gene: .; CDR3 length: 12; J gene: TRBJ1-1; V gene: TRBV2; CDR3 protein: CASSETVPEAFF; CDR3 DNA: TGTGCCAGCAGTGAAACGGTTCCTGAAGCTTTCTTT
clone size: .; D gene: .; CDR3 length: 14; J gene: TRBJ2-7; V gene: TRBV7-3; CDR3 protein: CASSSGGLHYEQYF; CDR3 DNA: TGTGCCAGCAGCAGCGGAGGACTACACTACGAGCAGTACTTC
clone size: once; D gene: TRBD1; CDR3 length: 16; J gene: TRBJ2-1; V gene: TRBV6-9; CDR3 protein: CASSSVPGQCYNEQFF; CDR3 DNA: TGTGCCAGCAGTTCAGTTCCGGGACAGTGCTACAATGAGCAGTTCTTC
clone size: .; D gene: .; CDR3 length: 13; J gene: TRBJ1-1; V gene: TRBV19; CDR3 protein: CASSGQLNTEAFF; CDR3 DNA: TGTGCCAGTAGCGGACAGTTGAACACTGAAGCTTTCTTT
clone size: few; D gene: .; CDR3 length: 13; J gene: TRBJ1-1; V gene: TRBV18; CDR3 protein: CASSQKGDTEAFF; CDR3 DNA: TGTGCCAGCTCACAAAAGGGGGACACTGAAGCTTTCTTT
clone size: .; D gene: .; CDR3 length: 13; J gene: TRBJ1-1; V gene: TRBV7-2; CDR3 protein: CASSSQENTEAFF; CDR3 DNA: TGTGCCAGCAGCTCACAAGAGAACACTGAAGCTTTCTTT
clone size: .; D gene: TRBD1; CDR3 length: 15; J gene: TRBJ2-1; V gene: TRBV7-9; CDR3 protein: CASSLDRGLWNEQFF; CDR3 DNA: TGTGCCAGCAGCCTAGACAGGGGGCTTTGGAATGAGCAGTTCTTC
clone size: .; D gene: .; CDR3 length: 15; J gene: TRBJ1-4; V gene: TRBV10-1; CDR3 protein: CASSPWTVTNEKLFF; CDR3 DNA: TGCGCCAGCAGCCCATGGACAGTAACTAATGAAAAACTGTTTTTT
clone size: once; D gene: .; CDR3 length: 13; J gene: TRBJ2-1; V gene: TRBV9; CDR3 protein: CASSVAGVNEQFF; CDR3 DNA: TGTGCCAGCAGCGTAGCAGGGGTGAATGAGCAGTTCTTC
clone size: many; D gene: .; CDR3 length: 15; J gene: TRBJ1-2; V gene: TRBV5-5; CDR3 protein: CASSSSGPGLGGYTF; CDR3 DNA: TGTGCCAGCAGCTCGTCCGGGCCGGGATTAGGAGGCTACACCTTC
clone size: .; D gene: .; CDR3 length: 17; J gene: TRBJ2-7; V gene: TRBV5-6; CDR3 protein: CASSLTGGGLANHEQYF; CDR3 DNA: TGTGCCAGCAGCTTGACAGGGGGCGGACTAGCGAACCACGAGCAGTACTTC
clone size: .; D gene: .; CDR3 length: 14; J gene: TRBJ2-7; V gene: TRBV13; CDR3 protein: CASSHLRESYEQYF; CDR3 DNA: TGTGCCAGCAGCCATCTGAGAGAGTCCTACGAGCAGTACTTC
clone size: .; D gene: TRBD1; CDR3 length: 16; J gene: TRBJ2-6; V gene: TRBV19; CDR3 protein: CASSDRDRGGANVLTF; CDR3 DNA: TGTGCCAGTAGTGACCGGGACAGAGGTGGGGCCAACGTCCTGACTTTC
clone size: .; D gene: .; CDR3 length: 14; J gene: TRBJ1-1; V gene: TRBV5-1; CDR3 protein: CASSIQGGNTEAFF; CDR3 DNA: TGCGCCAGCAGCATACAGGGTGGGAACACTGAAGCTTTCTTT
clone size: .; D gene: TRBD1; CDR3 length: 15; J gene: TRBJ1-2; V gene: TRBV27; CDR3 protein: CASSDIGTVNYGYTF; CDR3 DNA: TGTGCCAGCAGTGATATCGGGACAGTTAACTATGGCTACACCTTC
clone size: .; D gene: .; CDR3 length: 16; J gene: TRBJ2-5; V gene: TRBV4-3; CDR3 protein: CASSRSGATFQETQYF; CDR3 DNA: TGCGCCAGCAGCCGATCGGGAGCGACCTTCCAAGAGACCCAGTACTTC
clone size: .; D gene: .; CDR3 length: 17; J gene: TRBJ2-1; V gene: TRBV27; CDR3 protein: CASSRGRAKAPYNEQFF; CDR3 DNA: TGTGCCAGCAGCAGGGGCAGGGCAAAGGCTCCCTACAATGAGCAGTTCTTC
clone size: .; D gene: .; CDR3 length: 15; J gene: TRBJ1-2; V gene: TRBV4-1; CDR3 protein: CASSQALASNYGYTF; CDR3 DNA: TGCGCCAGCAGCCAAGCGCTAGCTTCTAACTATGGCTACACCTTC
clone size: .; D gene: TRBD1; CDR3 length: 16; J gene: TRBJ2-1; V gene: TRBV13; CDR3 protein: CASSPLAGQGVDEQFF; CDR3 DNA: TGTGCCAGCAGCCCCCTGGCGGGACAGGGGGTCGATGAGCAGTTCTTC
clone size: .; D gene: .; CDR3 length: 19; J gene: TRBJ2-4; V gene: TRBV5-8; CDR3 protein: CASSLARGSLRLAKNIQYF; CDR3 DNA: TGTGCCAGCAGCTTGGCCAGGGGATCCTTAAGACTAGCCAAAAACATTCAGTACTTC
clone size: .; D gene: TRBD1; CDR3 length: 16; J gene: TRBJ1-1; V gene: TRBV19; CDR3 protein: CASSVSQGAANTEAFF; CDR3 DNA: TGTGCCAGTAGTGTCTCACAGGGGGCGGCAAACACTGAAGCTTTCTTT
clone size: once; D gene: .; CDR3 length: 12; J gene: TRBJ2-7; V gene: TRBV6-1; CDR3 protein: CASSEPGYEQYF; CDR3 DNA: TGTGCCAGCAGTGAACCAGGCTACGAGCAGTACTTC
clone size: .; D gene: .; CDR3 length: 15; J gene: TRBJ2-1; V gene: TRBV7-9; CDR3 protein: CASIVGQSSYNEQFF; CDR3 DNA: TGTGCCAGCATCGTGGGCCAGAGCTCCTACAATGAGCAGTTCTTC
clone size: .; D gene: .; CDR3 length: 13; J gene: TRBJ2-2; V gene: TRBV18; CDR3 protein: CASLYGNTGELFF; CDR3 DNA: TGTGCCAGCTTGTACGGGAACACCGGGGAGCTGTTTTTT